Below are 7 T cell receptor beta chains sequenced from a single sample in a study of T cell repertoires in cytomegalovirus infection. Each CDR3 protein is one row after TCRdb ran MiXCR on the reads. The data contain about 240,000 distinct CDR3 sequences, approximately 6.7% of them singletons. The sequenced sample was PBMCs. These receptors were taken from a human donor in good health (CMV status not recorded). Some clones in this sample may be carry-over from other donors' samples.

The sample holds many counts of this clonotype. This sequence joins TRBV7-9 and TRBJ1-2; 7 nucleotides agree with TRBD1. The CDR3 spans 14 residues. After removal of 10 bases from V and 4 bases from J, the junction contained 12 bases not matched to a gene. Germline loops: CDR1 SEHNR, CDR2 FQNEAQ (reference sequence). This CDR3 is CATPDRSWAYGYTF. DNA for the CDR3: TGTGCCACACCGGACAGGTCCTGGGCCTATGGCTACACCTTC.

This clonotype has ten or more counts. The rearrangement joins TRBV7-3 to TRBJ2-2, with 9 bases identical to TRBD1. Germline V gene data show CDR1 as SGHTA and CDR2 as FQGTGA. The CDR3 runs to 15 residues. Trimming removed 4 bases from V and 7 bases from J; junction bases left unmatched: 7. The CDR3 protein is CASSSQPGQGGELFF. In DNA, the CDR3 is TGTGCCAGCAGCTCCCAACCGGGACAGGGCGGGGAGCTGTTTTTT.

This clonotype was detected ten times or more. The rearrangement uses TRBV7-2 and TRBJ2-3; the match to TRBD1 covers 8 bases. V lost 0 bases and J lost 7; bases outside the gene matches: 6. This CDR3 spans 15 amino acids. Per germline, CDR1 SGHTA and CDR2 FQGNSA. CDR3 DNA: TGTGCCAGCAGCTTAGCCGGCAGGGGGCTTTATACGCAGTATTTT. It yields the protein CASSLAGRGLYTQYF.

This clonotype was seen at least ten times. This sequence joins TRBV20-1 and TRBJ1-4; 9 bases are a match to TRBD1. The J segment lost 1 base and the V segment lost 5 bases, leaving 8 bases of the junction unmatched. The CDR3 runs to 16 residues. The germline CDR1 and CDR2 sequences are DFQATT and SNEGSKA (reference sequence). CDR3 protein: CSAQYDRGVTNEKLFF. The CDR3 DNA is TGCAGTGCTCAGTATGACAGGGGGGTAACTAATGAAAAACTGTTTTTT.

This clonotype was seen ten or more times. The CDR3 DNA reads TGTGCCAGCAGGCTAACAGGGCTGGGCAATCAGCCCCAGCATTTT. As protein: CASRLTGLGNQPQHF. The chain carries TRBV12-3 or TRBV12-4 and TRBJ1-5, with D tentatively TRBD1 (6 bases). The germline V and J ends were trimmed by 6 bases and 2 bases, with 14 bases remaining between them. The CDR3 has 15 amino acids.

This clonotype was detected many times. V is TRBV2 and J is TRBJ2-1; 9 nucleotides match TRBD1. This CDR3 comprises 14 residues. Looked up from germline, CDR1 is SNHLY and CDR2 is FYNNEI. V gave up 6 bases and J gave up 3 bases; unmatched junction bases: 3. The CDR3 DNA reads as TGTGCCAGCAGAGGGACAGGGAACTACAATGAGCAGTTCTTC. Translation: CASRGTGNYNEQFF.

This clonotype was seen at least ten times. The chain couples TRBV20-1 to TRBJ2-7, with 7 bases that match TRBD1. Trimming cost V 5 bases and J 6 bases; bases outside gene matches: 7. This CDR3 comprises 12 residues. Germline assignment: CDR1 DFQATT and CDR2 SNEGSKA (reference sequence). Here the CDR3 DNA reads TGCAGTGCTTCTGGACAGGACCTCGAGCAGTACTTC. As protein: CSASGQDLEQYF.